These 17 T cell receptor beta chains share one sample of origin, sequenced in a study of tumor-infiltrating lymphocytes in primary liver carcinoma. The researchers produced TCR beta cDNA from approximately 540 ng total RNA with a constant-region primer. Nested multiplex PCR, run for three rounds with slightly modified ARM-PCR, yielded TCR beta libraries. The opening two PCR rounds, nine to eleven cycles each, paired TRBV1-TRBV30 forward primers with a C-beta reverse primer. MiXCR, applied by TCRdb to the multiplex PCR reads, yields one record per CDR3 protein. The data show about 92,000 distinct CDR3 sequences, less than 70% seen once. Each 20-30 mg portion of unsorted bulk tissue served as the source for co-extraction of RNA and DNA. Sequenced material: tumor-adjacent normal liver tissue. These receptors were collected from a man in his forties with primary liver carcinoma and hepatitis B virus infection.

This clonotype was seen repeatedly, ten times or more. CDR3 coding DNA: TGTGCCAGCAGTTCTCCGGGACAGGGGATGAACATTCAGTACTTC. This encodes CASSSPGQGMNIQYF. The chain couples TRBV6-5 to TRBJ2-4, with 10 bases aligning to TRBD1. The V and J ends lost 4 bases and 7 bases, in that order; junction bases with no gene match: 7. In germline, CDR1 is MNHEY, CDR2 SVGAGI. The CDR3 totals 15 residues.

Points on this clonotype: At one of its ends the junction is not consistent with the germline gene, which may arise from a read error. The gene calls are TRBV10-3 and TRBJ2-6; tentative D call: TRBD2 (7 bases). Per germline, CDR1 ENHRY and CDR2 SYGVKD. The CDR3 is 20 amino acids. CDR3 in DNA: TGTGACATCAGCCAAGACAACACTAGGGGGGGGAACTCTGGGGCCAACGTCCTGACTTTC. This gives the protein CDISQDNTRGGNSGANVLTF.

On this clonotype itself: A junction end diverges from the germline sequence, so it may reflect a read error. The chain uses TRBV29-1 and TRBJ2-1; D remains ambiguous. This CDR3 has 12 residues. Germline assignment: CDR1 SQVTM and CDR2 ANQGSEA. CDR3 DNA: TGCAGCGTCTTGAGACTCTACAATAAGCAGTTCTTC. Translated, it gives CSVLRLYNKQFF.

Of note for this clonotype: A much larger clone lies a single base off, so this may be a read error. J is TRBJ1-2 and V is TRBV5-6, with D possibly being TRBD1 (6 bases). The germline V gene encodes CDR1 SGHDT and CDR2 YYEEEE. The CDR3 runs 15 residues. In DNA, the CDR3 is TGTGCCAGCGGCTTGTTGAACAGGGCGGACTATGGCTACACCTTC. Encoded protein: CASGLLNRADYGYTF.

This clonotype has ten or more counts. V gene TRBV29-1 combines with J gene TRBJ1-2, with D uncertain. The CDR3 totals 13 residues. V was clipped by 6 bases and J by 7 bases, with 18 bases between them. The germline V gene has CDR1 SQVTM and CDR2 ANQGSEA. DNA for the CDR3: TGCAGCGTCCTATCGCCCCGCCACGTTGGCTACACCTTC. Its protein product is CSVLSPRHVGYTF.

With regard to this clonotype: At one boundary the junction diverges from the germline segment, which might be a read error. CDR3 protein: CASGFGLAGGPQETQYF. The CDR3 DNA reads TGTGCCAGCGGTTTCGGGTTAGCGGGAGGGCCGCAAGAGACCCAGTACTTC. The chain joins TRBV28 to TRBJ2-5, with TRBD2 matching 11 bases. Germline V gene sequence: CDR1 MDHEN, CDR2 SYDVKM. This CDR3 contains 17 residues.

A note on this clonotype: A junction boundary mismatches the germline segment, possibly from a read error. The chain couples TRBV11-1 to TRBJ2-3; a weak D match, TRBD2 (5 bases). Germline V gene data show CDR1 as SGHAT and CDR2 as FQDESV (reference sequence). The CDR3 runs to 16 residues. CDR3 nucleotide sequence: TGTGCCAGCAGCACCGCACAGAGGGCCCAAGCAGATGCGCAGTATTTT. It codes for CASSTAQRAQADAQYF.

A remark on this clonotype: One junction end does not reproduce the germline sequence, and a read error may be involved. The rearrangement uses TRBV29-1 and TRBJ1-2; D is perhaps TRBD1 (5 bases). This CDR3 is 12 amino acids long. Germline CDR1 reads SQVTM; CDR2 reads ANQGSEA. The CDR3 sequence: CSAAQTVDGYIF. For the CDR3, the DNA is TGCAGCGCTGCTCAGACAGTAGATGGCTACATCTTC.

Comments on this clonotype: This may arise from a read error, as a much more abundant clone is one base away. This chain uses TRBV10-3 with TRBJ2-1; 9 bases map to TRBD1. V was pared by 4 bases and J by 4 bases, with 2 bases of the junction left unmatched. Per germline, CDR1 ENHRY and CDR2 SYGVKD. CDR3 length: 14 amino acids. DNA of the CDR3: TGTGCCATCAGTGGACAGGGGGGTTACAATGAGCAGTTCTTC. Encoded protein: CAISGQGGYNEQFF.

Concerning this clonotype: A much bigger clone sits one base away, suggesting this may be a read error. This chain connects TRBV14 to TRBJ2-7; 7 positions match TRBD1. From germline, CDR1 is SGHDN and CDR2 FVKESK. This CDR3 is 14 amino acids long. The CDR3 protein is CVSSQQTGPYEQYF. The CDR3 DNA is TGTGTCAGCAGCCAACAGACAGGGCCCTACGAGCAGTACTTC. Looking up the rest from reference TRBV14 and TRBJ2-7 gives the full variable domain: EAGVTQFPSHSVIEKGQTVTLRCDPISGHDNLYWYRRVMGKEIKFLLHFVKESKQDESGMPNNRFLAERTGGTYSTLKVQPAELEDSGVYFCVSSQQTGPYEQYFGPGTRLTVT.

About this clonotype: A much larger clone lies a single base off, so this may be a read error. The rearrangement uses TRBV29-1 and TRBJ2-5; a weak D match, TRBD1 (6 bases). Trimming shortened V by 7 bases and J by 4 bases, and 16 bases separated the two germline ends. Per germline, CDR1 SQVTM and CDR2 ANQGSEA. This CDR3 spans 13 amino acids. This chain's CDR3 is CSGYRAIGETQYF. CDR3 in DNA: TGCAGCGGATACAGGGCTATCGGAGAGACCCAGTACTTC.

This clonotype was observed once. Here the CDR3 omits its conserved ending phenylalanine or tryptophan, so a read error is the likely source. This chain uses TRBV6-6 with TRBJ2-1, with 8 bases matching TRBD2. Looked up from germline, CDR1 is MNHNY and CDR2 is SVGAGI (reference sequence). J was trimmed by 2 bases and V by 7 bases; bases with no gene match: 10. The CDR3 is made up of 16 amino acids. The CDR3 nucleotides are TGTGCCAGCACCGCCGAGGCGGGAGGAACCTACAATGAGCAGTTCGTC. Translating gives CASTAEAGGTYNEQFV.

V gene TRBV11-2 combines with J gene TRBJ2-5; TRBD2 agrees at 7 bases. The CDR3 spans 13 residues. Unmatched junction bases numbered 11, after V lost 6 bases and J lost 10 bases. CDR1 is SGHAT, CDR2 FQNNGV, per germline. Written as DNA, the CDR3 is TGTGCCAGCAGTCGGGGGGACCAAGGGATCCAGTACTTC. Encoded protein: CASSRGDQGIQYF.

This clonotype came up many times. This rearrangement joins TRBV13 to TRBJ2-7; TRBD1 might be the D (6 bases). Germline V gene lookup returns CDR1 PRHDT and CDR2 FYEKMQ (reference sequence). V lost 2 bases and J 0 bases, leaving 17 bases between the germline ends. This CDR3 contains 17 residues. The DNA of the CDR3 is TGTGCCAGCAGCTTATCTCCCGGGCAGGGGCACTCCTACGAGCAGTACTTC. This sequence encodes CASSLSPGQGHSYEQYF.

About this clonotype itself: The junction does not match germline at one end; this may be a read error. This chain links TRBV29-1 with TRBJ2-6; 10 nucleotides agree with TRBD1. Germline V lookup: CDR1 SQVTM, CDR2 ANQGSEA. CDR3 size: 15 residues. As DNA, the CDR3 is TGCAGCGTTGAAACCTCCGGGACAGGGGCCAACGTTCTGACTTTC. It is translated as CSVETSGTGANVLTF.

This clonotype came up many times. The CDR3, as DNA: TGCAGCGTTGAAGAAGGTAGCAGAGTTGGCGATGAGCAGTTCTTC. It is translated as CSVEEGSRVGDEQFF. This chain connects TRBV29-1 to TRBJ2-1; no definite D call. The CDR3 contains 15 residues. The V and J ends lost 0 bases and 8 bases respectively, with 17 bases between them. The V gene's germline CDR1 is SQVTM and CDR2 ANQGSEA.

V usage is TRBV14 and J usage is TRBJ2-7; perhaps TRBD2 as D (5 bases). The CDR3 runs to 14 residues. Per the germline V gene, CDR1 is SGHDN and CDR2 is FVKESK. The CDR3 nucleotides are TGTACCAACAGCCGGACTCCCGCAGAATACGAGCAGTACTTC. It codes for CTNSRTPAEYEQYF.